The 9 T cell receptor beta chains below all came from one sample that was sequenced in a study of T cell clonality in common variable immunodeficiency. Generated by immunoSEQ multiplex PCR, the TCRdb table keeps only in-frame clones and is missing some. The sample presents about 42,000 clones, none singletons. Findings and limits, study-wide: Reportedly, TCR beta sequences from common variable immunodeficiency showed fewer deletions and N-nucleotide insertions.

These receptors are not linked to any known antigen. Input material: peripheral blood mononuclear cells. Source of these receptors: a human donor with common variable immunodeficiency.

This clone was found many times. The CDR3 is cut off 3 residues early in the read; its end comes from the germline J gene. The rearrangement uses TRBV29-1 and TRBJ2-7; 7 nucleotides line up with TRBD1. Losses at the gene ends were 4 bases for V and 2 bases for J; bases not matched to a gene: 2. CDR3 length: 12 amino acids. The germline CDR1 and CDR2 sequences are SQVTM and ANQGSEA. CDR3 in amino acids: CSVVGTAYEQYF. The part of the CDR3 DNA that was read is TGCAGCGTTGTCGGGACAGCCTACGAG.

This clone occurred many times. The read ends 3 residues shy of where the CDR3 ends; the end is completed using the germline J gene. The V gene is TRBV20-1, the J gene TRBJ2-2; 7 bases map to TRBD1. J lost 1 base, V lost 5 bases, and 1 base had no gene match. Germline V gene data show CDR1 as DFQATT and CDR2 as SNEGSKA (reference sequence). The CDR3 extends over 13 amino acids. CDR3 bases read: TGCAGTGCTTGGACAGGGAACACCGGGGAG. Translation: CSAWTGNTGE. The entire CDR3 protein is CSAWTGNTGELFF.

This clone turned up a few times. The missing CDR3 end, 3 residues past where the read stops, is filled in from the germline J gene. The chain recombines TRBV7-6 with TRBJ2-2; 8 bases line up with TRBD2. Germline V gene lookup returns CDR1 SGHVS and CDR2 FNYEAQ. The CDR3 length is 15 residues. Germline trimming cut 0 bases from V and 5 bases from J; bases unmatched to any gene: 2. CDR3 amino acids: CASSLAASGTGELFF. CDR3 DNA, as far as it was read: TGTGCCAGCAGCTTAGCGGCTAGCGGGACCGGGGAG.

Many counts were recorded for this clone. Partial CDR3 DNA: TGTGCCAGCAGCGTAGCGGGGGGCCCGGGTAACGAG. Encoded protein: CASSVAGGPGNE. In full, the CDR3 reads CASSVAGGPGNEQYF. The genes are TRBV2 and TRBJ2-7; TRBD2 matches at 10 bases. The missing CDR3 end, 3 residues past where the read stops, is filled in from the germline J gene. This CDR3 contains 15 residues. Germline V gives CDR1 SNHLY, CDR2 FYNNEI. The ends lost 6 bases at V and 5 bases at J; junction bases unmatched: 10.

This clone showed up many times. With the read ending 3 residues before the CDR3 end, the germline J gene is used to fill in that end. This chain connects TRBV18 to TRBJ1-5; 10 nucleotides line up with TRBD1. From germline, CDR1 is KGHSH and CDR2 LQKENI. V lost 4 bases to trimming and J lost 0 bases; unmatched junction nucleotides: 3. The CDR3 is made up of 16 amino acids. CDR3 DNA (partial): TGTGCCAGCTCACAGGGACAGGGGTATAGCAATCAGCCC. Residues: CASSQGQGYSNQP. In full, the CDR3 is CASSQGQGYSNQPQHF.

On this clone: The missing CDR3 end, 3 residues past where the read stops, is filled in from the germline J gene. V is TRBV7-6 and J is TRBJ1-4, with D perhaps TRBD1 (6 bases). Trimming pared 0 bases from V and 4 bases from J, leaving 6 bases between. The CDR3 length is 14 residues. The V gene's germline CDR1 is SGHVS and CDR2 FNYEAQ. The CDR3 protein is CASSLARGNEKLFF. Incomplete CDR3 DNA: TGTGCCAGCAGCTTAGCCAGGGGTAATGAAAAA.

Incomplete CDR3 DNA: TGTGCCAGCAGTGGTACAGGGGGTACAGATACG. This gives the protein CASSGTGGTDT. The full CDR3 protein reads CASSGTGGTDTQYF. The chain employs TRBV6-4 and TRBJ2-3; 8 bases agree with TRBD1. The read finishes 3 residues shy of the CDR3 end, and the germline J gene is used to complete it. The CDR3 length is 14 residues. Looked up from germline, CDR1 is MRHNA and CDR2 is SNTAGT. V shed 4 bases, J shed 3 bases, and the junction held 3 bases outside the gene matches.

This clone came up many times. The CDR3 extends 3 residues past the end of the read, so its final part is completed from the germline J gene. This chain links TRBV2 with TRBJ2-1; 7 positions agree with TRBD1. V trimming: 2 bases; J trimming: 7 bases; junction bases outside the gene matches: 8. The CDR3 sequence is 15 residues long. Germline V gene sequence: CDR1 SNHLY, CDR2 FYNNEI. CDR3 loop: CASSELLGRGNEQFF. CDR3 bases read: TGTGCCAGCAGTGAACTTCTCGGCAGGGGGAATGAG.

This clone was observed a handful of times. The read gets to within 3 residues of the CDR3 end, and the germline J gene fills in the rest. The V gene is TRBV2, the J gene TRBJ2-2, with TRBD1 matching 8 bases. CDR3 length: 15 residues. The V and J ends lost 5 bases and 7 bases, in that order; junction bases with no gene match: 9. The germline gives CDR1 SNHLY, CDR2 FYNNEI. Partial CDR3 DNA: TGTGCCAGCAGTAAACAAGACAGGGGAGGCGGGGAG. Its protein product is CASSKQDRGGGE. The entire CDR3 protein is CASSKQDRGGGELFF.